Listed below are T cell receptor beta chains from one sample, sequenced in a study of beta chain features in type 1 diabetes. Profiled with immunoSEQ multiplex PCR; TCRdb holds only in-frame clones, not every one. The sample lists more than 25,000 clones, 49% occurring once. Sequenced material: stem cell memory CD4+ T cells from blood. The receptor set was obtained from a man under 40 with type 1 diabetes. CDR3s include the opening cysteine and the closing phenylalanine or tryptophan. The D gene is left open where the match is weak. A row's size may be missing; if present it is once, few, many or a size class.

J gene | V gene | CDR3 length | D gene | clone size | CDR3 protein | CDR3 DNA
TRBJ1-1 | TRBV5-6 | 16 | TRBD1 | NA | CASSLRRTGGNTEAFF | TGTGCCAGCAGCTTGCGTCGGACAGGAGGGAACACTGAAGCTTTCTTT
TRBJ2-7 | TRBV5-1 | 15 | NA | NA | CASSLGTVGQYEQYF | TGCGCCAGCAGCTTGGGGACAGTTGGCCAATACGAGCAGTACTTC
TRBJ1-2 | TRBV30 | 14 | NA | NA | CAWNGGAGNYGYTF | TGTGCCTGGAACGGGGGTGCAGGGAACTATGGCTACACCTTC
TRBJ1-2 | TRBV4-1 | 16 | NA | once | CASSQAALATLYGYTF | TGCGCCAGCAGCCAAGCTGCCCTCGCTACTCTCTATGGCTACACCTTC
TRBJ1-4 | TRBV18 | 15 | NA | NA | CASSPPGRDNEKLFF | TGTGCCAGCTCACCACCGGGCAGGGATAATGAAAAACTGTTTTTT
TRBJ2-3 | TRBV7-2 | 16 | NA | NA | CASSLALPTTTDTQYF | TGTGCCAGCAGCTTAGCTCTACCAACTACCACAGATACGCAGTATTTT
TRBJ2-5 | TRBV5-1 | 14 | NA | NA | CASSLGGAVKTQYF | TGCGCCAGCAGCTTGGGGGGCGCGGTGAAGACCCAGTACTTC
TRBJ2-5 | TRBV11-2 | 14 | TRBD2 | NA | CASRPTSGKETQYF | TGTGCCAGCAGACCTACTAGCGGGAAAGAGACCCAGTACTTC
TRBJ2-7 | TRBV6-5 | 15 | NA | NA | CASRAEGGQSYEQYF | TGTGCCAGCAGGGCCGAGGGCGGACAGTCCTACGAGCAGTACTTC
TRBJ2-4 | TRBV6-5 | 15 | NA | NA | CASSPYRDWGNIQYF | TGTGCCAGCAGCCCCTACAGGGATTGGGGAAACATTCAGTACTTC
TRBJ1-2 | TRBV19 | 11 | NA | NA | CASSIWSGYTF | TGTGCCAGTAGTATATGGAGCGGCTACACCTTC
TRBJ2-3 | TRBV30 | 14 | TRBD2 | few | CAWSMAGGADTQYF | TGTGCCTGGAGTATGGCGGGAGGAGCAGATACGCAGTATTTT
TRBJ2-7 | TRBV7-8 | 16 | NA | few | CASSLSAQGRAYEQYF | TGTGCCAGCAGCTTATCGGCGCAGGGGAGAGCCTACGAGCAGTACTTC
TRBJ2-2 | TRBV5-1 | 16 | TRBD1 | few | CASSPGGLGSTGELFF | TGCGCCAGCAGCCCAGGGGGCCTCGGGAGCACCGGGGAGCTGTTTTTT
TRBJ2-3 | TRBV7-9 | 12 | NA | few | CASQKSTDTQYF | TGTGCCAGCCAAAAAAGCACAGATACGCAGTATTTT
TRBJ1-4 | TRBV30 | 16 | NA | few | CAWSDGLDRLGEKLFF | TGTGCCTGGAGCGATGGGCTCGACAGGCTGGGTGAAAAACTGTTTTTT
TRBJ2-2 | TRBV7-9 | 16 | TRBD2 | NA | CASSPPGGRGTGELFF | TGTGCCAGCAGCCCCCCGGGGGGGCGCGGCACCGGGGAGCTGTTTTTT
TRBJ1-5 | TRBV2 | 16 | NA | NA | CASSEGSTGGTQPQHF | TGTGCCAGCAGTGAAGGTTCGACGGGGGGTACTCAGCCCCAGCATTTT
TRBJ2-3 | TRBV2 | 16 | TRBD1 | NA | CASRAQGASGTDTQYF | TGTGCCAGCAGGGCACAGGGGGCAAGTGGCACAGATACGCAGTATTTT
TRBJ2-5 | TRBV7-2 | 15 | NA | NA | CASSLSYLIQETQYF | TGTGCCAGCAGCTTGAGCTACTTGATCCAAGAGACCCAGTACTTC
TRBJ1-2 | TRBV30 | 11 | NA | NA | CAWRGRYGYTF | TGTGCCTGGAGGGGGAGGTATGGCTACACCTTC
TRBJ2-6 | TRBV29-1 | 15 | NA | NA | CSVDTGSPGANVLTF | TGCAGCGTTGACACAGGGTCCCCTGGGGCCAACGTCCTGACTTTC
TRBJ1-1 | TRBV28 | 11 | NA | NA | CASTSWGEAFF | TGTGCCAGCACCAGCTGGGGGGAGGCTTTCTTT
TRBJ2-5 | TRBV5-1 | 15 | TRBD1 | NA | CASSLDSRGQETQYF | TGCGCCAGCAGCTTGGATAGCAGGGGGCAAGAGACCCAGTACTTC
TRBJ2-5 | TRBV5-1 | 15 | NA | NA | CASSEFTVYQETQYF | TGCGCCAGCAGCGAATTTACAGTGTACCAAGAGACCCAGTACTTC
TRBJ2-2 | TRBV7-2 | 18 | TRBD1 | few | CASSLAGDRGLRVGELFF | TGTGCCAGCAGCTTAGCAGGAGACAGGGGGCTGCGGGTCGGGGAGCTGTTTTTT
TRBJ1-5 | TRBV30 | 13 | NA | NA | CAWSPQGNQPQHF | TGTGCCTGGAGTCCACAGGGAAATCAGCCCCAGCATTTT
TRBJ2-1 | TRBV29-1 | 14 | NA | NA | CSVALQHTRNEQFF | TGCAGCGTTGCTCTACAACATACTAGGAATGAGCAGTTCTTC
TRBJ2-7 | TRBV4-2 | 18 | TRBD1 | NA | CASSQGRPGKGQGGEQYF | TGTGCCAGCAGCCAGGGGAGGCCAGGGAAGGGACAGGGGGGCGAGCAGTACTTC
TRBJ2-7 | TRBV29-1 | 14 | TRBD2 | NA | CSVGGSSVFYEQYF | TGCAGCGTGGGGGGGTCTAGCGTGTTCTACGAGCAGTACTTC
TRBJ2-2 | TRBV6-5 | 14 | NA | NA | CASSYGSLTGELFF | TGTGCCAGCAGTTACGGCAGTCTCACCGGGGAGCTGTTTTTT
TRBJ1-2 | TRBV5-1 | 16 | TRBD1 | NA | CASSVTSGTGDGGYTF | TGCGCCAGCAGCGTCACCTCCGGGACAGGGGACGGAGGCTACACCTTC
TRBJ1-6 | TRBV7-2 | 12 | NA | NA | CASSFSDSPLHF | TGTGCCAGCAGCTTCTCGGATTCACCCCTCCACTTT
TRBJ1-1 | TRBV5-1 | 15 | TRBD1 | NA | CASSVDRVRGTEAFF | TGCGCCAGCAGCGTCGACAGGGTACGGGGCACTGAAGCTTTCTTT
TRBJ2-7 | TRBV7-2 | 15 | TRBD2 | few | CASSIAGAPSYEQYF | TGTGCCAGCTCAATAGCGGGGGCTCCTTCCTACGAGCAGTACTTC
TRBJ1-2 | TRBV5-4 | 14 | NA | few | CASSLESGSGGYTF | TGTGCCAGCAGCTTGGAGTCGGGCTCGGGGGGCTACACCTTC
TRBJ2-7 | TRBV4-1 | 14 | NA | NA | CASSPGTGLRGQYF | TGCGCCAGCAGCCCCGGGACTGGGCTACGAGGGCAGTACTTC
TRBJ1-4 | TRBV19 | 13 | NA | NA | CASRSEQSLKLFF | TGTGCCAGTAGGTCGGAGCAATCGTTAAAACTGTTTTTT
TRBJ2-1 | TRBV7-9 | 15 | NA | NA | CASSLVAVSYNEQFF | TGTGCCAGCAGTCTCGTAGCGGTCTCCTACAATGAGCAGTTCTTC
TRBJ2-3 | TRBV5-6 | 18 | TRBD2 | NA | CASSFGILAGGTTDTQYF | TGTGCCAGCAGCTTTGGTATCTTAGCGGGAGGGACGACAGATACGCAGTATTTT
TRBJ2-2 | TRBV5-4 | 15 | TRBD2 | NA | CASSARGGYTGELFF | TGTGCCAGCAGCGCTCGGGGGGGTTATACCGGGGAGCTGTTTTTT
TRBJ2-4 | TRBV29-1 | 13 | NA | NA | CSVIQGEVNIQYF | TGCAGCGTTATCCAGGGGGAGGTAAACATTCAGTACTTC